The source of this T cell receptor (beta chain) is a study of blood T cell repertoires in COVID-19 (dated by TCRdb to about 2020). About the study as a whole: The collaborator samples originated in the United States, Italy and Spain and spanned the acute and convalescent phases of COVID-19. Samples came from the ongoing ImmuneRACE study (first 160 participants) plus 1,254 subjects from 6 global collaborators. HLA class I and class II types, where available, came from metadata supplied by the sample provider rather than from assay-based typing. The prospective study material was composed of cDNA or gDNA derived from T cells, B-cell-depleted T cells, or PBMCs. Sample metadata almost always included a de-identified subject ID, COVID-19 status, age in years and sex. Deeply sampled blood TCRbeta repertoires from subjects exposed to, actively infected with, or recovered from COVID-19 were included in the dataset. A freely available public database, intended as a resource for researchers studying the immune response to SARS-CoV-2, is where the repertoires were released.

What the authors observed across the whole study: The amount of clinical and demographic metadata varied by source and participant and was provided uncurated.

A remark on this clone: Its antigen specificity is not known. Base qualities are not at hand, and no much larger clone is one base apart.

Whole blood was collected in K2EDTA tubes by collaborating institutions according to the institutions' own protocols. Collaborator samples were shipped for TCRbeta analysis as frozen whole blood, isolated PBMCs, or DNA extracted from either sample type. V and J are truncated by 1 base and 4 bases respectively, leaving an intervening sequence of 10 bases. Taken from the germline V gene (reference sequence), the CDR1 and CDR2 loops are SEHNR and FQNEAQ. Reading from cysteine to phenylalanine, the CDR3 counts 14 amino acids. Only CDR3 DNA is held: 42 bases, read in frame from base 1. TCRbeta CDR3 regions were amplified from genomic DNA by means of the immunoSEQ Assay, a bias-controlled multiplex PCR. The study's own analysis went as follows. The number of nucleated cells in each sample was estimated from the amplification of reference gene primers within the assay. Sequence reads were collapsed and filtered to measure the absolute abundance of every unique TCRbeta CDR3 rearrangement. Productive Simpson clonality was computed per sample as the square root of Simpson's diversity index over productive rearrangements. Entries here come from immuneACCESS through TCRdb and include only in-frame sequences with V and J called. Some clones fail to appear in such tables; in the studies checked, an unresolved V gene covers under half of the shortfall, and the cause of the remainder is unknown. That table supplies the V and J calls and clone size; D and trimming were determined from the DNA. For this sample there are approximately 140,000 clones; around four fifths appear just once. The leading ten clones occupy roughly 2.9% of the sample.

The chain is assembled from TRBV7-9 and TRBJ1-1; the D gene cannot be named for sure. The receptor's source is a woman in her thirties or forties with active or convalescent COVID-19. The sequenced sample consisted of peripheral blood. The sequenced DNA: TGTGCCAGCAGCTTAGTGATTGTAGTCACTGAAGCTTTCTTT. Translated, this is CASSLVIVVTEAFF. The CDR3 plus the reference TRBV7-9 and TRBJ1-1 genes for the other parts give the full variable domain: DTGVSQNPRHKITKRGQNVTFRCDPISEHNRLYWYRQTLGQGPEFLTYFQNEAQLEKSRLLSDRFSAERPKGSFSTLEIQRTEQGDSAMYLCASSLVIVVTEAFFGQGTRLTVV.